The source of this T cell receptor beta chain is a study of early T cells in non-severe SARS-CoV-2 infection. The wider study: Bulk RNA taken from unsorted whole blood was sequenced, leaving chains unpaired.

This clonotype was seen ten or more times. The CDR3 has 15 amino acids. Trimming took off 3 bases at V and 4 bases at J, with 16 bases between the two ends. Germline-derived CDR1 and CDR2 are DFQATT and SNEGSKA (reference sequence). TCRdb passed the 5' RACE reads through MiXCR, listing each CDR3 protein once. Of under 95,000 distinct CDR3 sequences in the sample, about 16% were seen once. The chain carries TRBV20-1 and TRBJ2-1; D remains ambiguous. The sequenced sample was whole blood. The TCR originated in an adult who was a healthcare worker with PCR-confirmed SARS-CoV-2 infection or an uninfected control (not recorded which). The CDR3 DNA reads TGCAGTGCTAGGCTGAAGGGTTTTTGGTACAATGAGCAGTTCTTC. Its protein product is CSARLKGFWYNEQFF.